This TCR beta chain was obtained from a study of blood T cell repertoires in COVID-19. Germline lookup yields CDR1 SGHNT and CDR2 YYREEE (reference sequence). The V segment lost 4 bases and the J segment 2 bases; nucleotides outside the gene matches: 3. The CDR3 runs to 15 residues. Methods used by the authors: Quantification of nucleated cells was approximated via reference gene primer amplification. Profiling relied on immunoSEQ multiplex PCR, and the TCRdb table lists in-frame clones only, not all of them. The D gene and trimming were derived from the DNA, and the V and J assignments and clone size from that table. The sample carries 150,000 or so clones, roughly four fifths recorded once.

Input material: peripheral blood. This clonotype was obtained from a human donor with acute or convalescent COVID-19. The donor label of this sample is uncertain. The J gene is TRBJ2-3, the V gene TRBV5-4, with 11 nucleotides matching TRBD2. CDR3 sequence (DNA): TGTGCCAGCAGCGTACTAGCGGGGGACACAGATACGCAGTATTTT. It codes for CASSVLAGDTDTQYF.